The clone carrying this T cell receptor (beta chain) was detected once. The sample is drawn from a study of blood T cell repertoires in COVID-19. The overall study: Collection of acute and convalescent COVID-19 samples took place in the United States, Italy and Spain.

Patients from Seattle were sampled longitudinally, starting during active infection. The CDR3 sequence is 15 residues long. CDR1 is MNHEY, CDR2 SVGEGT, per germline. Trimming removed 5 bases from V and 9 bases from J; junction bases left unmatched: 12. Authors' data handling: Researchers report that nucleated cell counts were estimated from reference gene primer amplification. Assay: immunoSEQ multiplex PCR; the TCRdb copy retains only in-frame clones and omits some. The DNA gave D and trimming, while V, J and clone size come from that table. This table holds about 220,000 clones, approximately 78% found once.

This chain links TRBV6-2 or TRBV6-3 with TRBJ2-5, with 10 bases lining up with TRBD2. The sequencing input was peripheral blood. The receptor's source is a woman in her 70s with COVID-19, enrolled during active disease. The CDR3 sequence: CASSLDLSGGAAQYF. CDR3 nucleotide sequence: TGTGCCAGCAGTCTAGACTTGAGCGGGGGGGCGGCCCAGTACTTC.